These T cell receptor beta chains were read from a single sample in a study of technical replicates of blood from a handful of donors. Sequenced by immunoSEQ multiplex PCR; TCRdb stores in-frame clones only, minus some. Among some 57,000 clones listed, 85% to 90% were seen once. Sequencing was done on a sample of PBMCs. The receptors originated from a human donor in good health. Some clones in this sample may be carry-over from other donors' samples. Each CDR3 is given with its conserved first and last residue. Each record gives: clone size, D gene, J gene, V gene, CDR3 DNA, CDR3 protein. A D gene is named only where the DNA matches it firmly. Clone size, where shown, is once, few, many, or a class for clones that have expanded.

>NA|TRBD2|TRBJ2-1|TRBV5-1
TGCGCCAGCAGCTCAGCGGGAGGTTACAATGAGCAGTTCTTC
CASSSAGGYNEQFF
>many|TRBD2|TRBJ2-2|TRBV5-4
TGTGCCAGCAGCTTTGGACTAGGAGGGTCCGGGGAGCTGTTTTTT
CASSFGLGGSGELFF
>NA|TRBD1|TRBJ1-2|TRBV27
TGTGCCAGCAGCAACGACAGGGTACGTGGCTACACCTTC
CASSNDRVRGYTF
>NA|TRBD2|TRBJ2-1|TRBV5-4
TGTGCCAGCAGCGCCTCTAGCGGGAGTCCGTCCTACAATGAGCAGTTCTTC
CASSASSGSPSYNEQFF
>few|NA|TRBJ2-2|TRBV10-3
TGTGCCATCAGTGAGCACGGGGGGCAGACTGCCGGGGAGCTGTTTTTT
CAISEHGGQTAGELFF
>NA|NA|TRBJ2-7|TRBV6-5
TGTGCCAGCAGTTACCGACAGGGAGGACCCTACGAGCAGTACTTC
CASSYRQGGPYEQYF
>once|NA|TRBJ1-6|TRBV4-3
TGCGCCAGCAGCCAAGTCCTACAGAGCTCCTATAATTCACCCCTCCACTTT
CASSQVLQSSYNSPLHF
>NA|NA|TRBJ1-2|TRBV2
TGTGCCAGCGCCGGTGACACCTATGGCTACACCTTC
CASAGDTYGYTF
>NA|NA|TRBJ2-1|TRBV5-6
TGTGCCAGCAGCCGTGGAGTCGGGGCCTACAATGAGCAGTTCTTC
CASSRGVGAYNEQFF
>NA|TRBD2|TRBJ2-7|TRBV5-4
TGTGCCAGCAGCGCGGCCGGGACTAATCCCTACGAGCAGTACTTC
CASSAAGTNPYEQYF
>once|TRBD2|TRBJ2-1|TRBV11-2
TGTGCCAGCAGCCCGAGACTACTAGCGGACCAGAACTCCTACAATGAGCAGTTCTTC
CASSPRLLADQNSYNEQFF
>NA|NA|TRBJ2-1|TRBV7-2
TGTGCCAGCAGCTGGACCGGGACAATGTCCTACAATGAGCAGTTCTTC
CASSWTGTMSYNEQFF
>NA|NA|TRBJ2-3|TRBV21-1
TGTGCCAGCAGCAAGGGGCCCGGTACATTGGGCACAGATACGCAGTATTTT
CASSKGPGTLGTDTQYF
>NA|NA|TRBJ1-1|TRBV29-1
TGCAGCGTTGAGGGGGGGGCTGAGGCTGAAGCTTTCTTT
CSVEGGAEAEAFF
>NA|TRBD2|TRBJ2-1|TRBV27
TGTGCCAGCAGTTTAAGCGGGAGGGTCTACAATGAGCAGTTCTTC
CASSLSGRVYNEQFF
>NA|TRBD2|TRBJ2-1|TRBV6-4
TGTGCCAGCAGTTCGGGACTAGCGGGAGTGAATGAGCAGTTCTTC
CASSSGLAGVNEQFF
>once|NA|TRBJ2-7|TRBV11-2
TGTGCCAGCAGCTTAGCTAGCGCGTTCGACTTC
CASSLASAFDF
>few|NA|TRBJ2-1|TRBV9
TGTGCCAGCAGCGTAGACCGGTCTCGCGAGCAGTTCTTC
CASSVDRSREQFF
>NA|NA|TRBJ1-3|TRBV11-2
TGTGCCAGCAGCTCAGGGGACGTCCAGCCGCACTCTGGAAACACCATATATTTT
CASSSGDVQPHSGNTIYF
>NA|NA|TRBJ2-1|TRBV6-5
TGTGCCAGCAGATCTTACAATGAGCAGTTCTTC
CASRSYNEQFF
>NA|TRBD1|TRBJ1-2|TRBV10-1
TGCGCCAGCAGTGAGTCTGGCCCCCGACAGGGTGAACCCTATGGCTACACCTTC
CASSESGPRQGEPYGYTF
>NA|TRBD1|TRBJ2-3|TRBV18
TGTGCCAGCTCACCGACAGGGGAAGCAGATACGCAGTATTTT
CASSPTGEADTQYF
>NA|NA|TRBJ2-3|TRBV10-3
TGTGCCATCAGTGAAGCGGTAGTAGCAGATACGCAGTATTTT
CAISEAVVADTQYF